Following are 10 T cell receptor beta chains from one sample sequenced in a study of blood T cell repertoires in COVID-19. The method was immunoSEQ multiplex PCR; TCRdb's version includes in-frame clones alone and lacks a portion of them. Of 50,000 to 80,000 clones listed, around 84% were seen once; the top ten hold 5.5% to 8%. Specimen: peripheral blood. These receptors all come from a man aged 45-65 years with active COVID-19.

J is TRBJ2-2 and V is TRBV11-3, with D unclear. The germline V and J ends were trimmed by 5 bases and 1 base, with 8 bases remaining between them. The CDR3 has 14 amino acids. Germline V lookup: CDR1 SGHNT, CDR2 YENEEA. CDR3 nucleotide sequence: TGTGCCAGCAGCCCGCGAGTGAACACCGGGGAGCTGTTTTTT. It codes for CASSPRVNTGELFF.

V is TRBV6-6 and J is TRBJ2-2; TRBD2 matches at 9 bases. The CDR3 spans 19 residues. After removal of 5 bases from V and 5 bases from J, the junction contained 18 bases not matched to a gene. The germline CDR1 and CDR2 sequences are MNHNY and SVGAGI (reference sequence). DNA of the CDR3: TGTGCCAGCAGTCCGGGACACTCCTCGACTAGCGGTAAAACCGGGGAGCTGTTTTTT. Amino acid sequence: CASSPGHSSTSGKTGELFF.

The chain joins TRBV18 to TRBJ2-1, with 10 bases aligning to TRBD2. V gave up 1 base and J gave up 4 bases; unmatched junction bases: 7. Germline V lookup: CDR1 KGHSH, CDR2 LQKENI. This CDR3 spans 17 amino acids. CDR3 amino acids: CASSPLAGGLGYNEQFF. The CDR3 DNA is TGTGCCAGCTCACCACTAGCGGGGGGCCTGGGGTACAATGAGCAGTTCTTC.

This clone was counted a few times. The CDR3 sequence: CASMGSGIYEQYF. The CDR3 nucleotides read TGTGCCAGCATGGGCAGCGGAATCTACGAGCAGTACTTC. The gene calls are TRBV2 and TRBJ2-7, with a tentative D call TRBD2 (5 bases). Germline V gives CDR1 SNHLY, CDR2 FYNNEI. With 7 bases removed from V and 3 bases from J, the gap between germline ends came to 13 bases. The CDR3 is 13 residues long.

In regard to this clone: Other DNA sequences in the same sample also yield this CDR3. The chain links TRBV7-9 to TRBJ1-1; D is possibly TRBD1 (5 bases). CDR1 is SEHNR and CDR2 is FQNEAQ in the germline V gene (reference sequence). The CDR3 is 14 amino acids. Trimming removed 1 base at V and 4 bases at J, with 10 bases between. As DNA, the CDR3 is TGTGCCAGCAGCTTAGGCCAGGGATCCACTGAAGCTTTCTTT. Translating gives CASSLGQGSTEAFF.

V is TRBV9 and J is TRBJ2-5; 10 bases align to TRBD1. Germline-derived CDR1 and CDR2 are SGDLS and YYNGEE. This CDR3 is 19 amino acids long. V trimming: 0 bases; J trimming: 2 bases; junction bases outside the gene matches: 13. The CDR3 sequence: CASSVAQTGGGRGQETQYF. Here the CDR3 DNA reads TGTGCCAGCAGCGTAGCACAGACAGGGGGCGGACGAGGGCAAGAGACCCAGTACTTC.

The chain employs TRBV11-2 and TRBJ2-3; no firm D call. Trimming removed 5 bases at V and 0 bases at J, with 12 bases between. The length of the CDR3 is 15 residues. Germline V gene lookup returns CDR1 SGHAT and CDR2 FQNNGV. The CDR3 DNA sequence: TGTGCCAGCAGCCTCATAAGCTCTAGCACAGATACGCAGTATTTT. Encoded protein: CASSLISSSTDTQYF.

This clone was found a few times. The chain has TRBV19 and TRBJ1-5, with D maybe TRBD1 (5 bases). This CDR3 has 14 amino acids. Germline lookup yields CDR1 LNHDA and CDR2 SQIVND (reference sequence). V was shortened by 6 bases and J by 4 bases, with 13 bases between the two germline ends. The CDR3 DNA reads as TGTGCCAGTAGCACCTTTACAGGTAATCAGCCCCAGCATTTT. It codes for CASSTFTGNQPQHF.

This clone was seen only a few times. V usage is TRBV6-4 and J usage is TRBJ1-1; 7 nucleotides agree with TRBD1. After removal of 6 bases from V and 0 bases from J, the junction contained 4 bases not matched to a gene. The CDR3 loop spans 14 amino acids. Germline lookup yields CDR1 MRHNA and CDR2 SNTAGT. CDR3 DNA: TGTGCCAGCAGACCGGACAGGATGAACACTGAAGCTTTCTTT. Translated: CASRPDRMNTEAFF.

In its sample, this clone was seen once. J is TRBJ1-3 and V is TRBV21-1. TRBV21-1 corresponds to a pseudogene. There are 16 residues in the CDR3. CDR3 nucleotide sequence: TGTGCCAGCAGCATTTACGAGGCCACCTCTGGAAACACCATATATTTT. Translated: CASSIYEATSGNTIYF.